The table lists the clone carrying this TCR beta chain with a count of one. Germline loops: CDR1 LNHNV, CDR2 YYDKDF (reference sequence). This CDR3 is 15 amino acids long. Trimming removed 4 bases from V and 4 bases from J; junction bases left unmatched: 8. The data are from a study of blood T cell repertoires in COVID-19. Study as a whole: Samples representing acute and convalescent COVID-19 were sourced from the United States, Italy and Spain. The analysed material was cDNA or gDNA that came from T cells, B-cell-depleted T cells, or PBMCs.

Study processing details: By means of reference gene primer amplification, nucleated cell counts were estimated. Libraries were prepared by immunoSEQ multiplex PCR; TCRdb keeps only in-frame clonotypes and omits some of them. From that table come the V and J calls and clone size; the DNA was used to work out D and trimming. The sample contains roughly 140,000 clones, 65% to 90% of which appear only once. Sequencing input: peripheral blood. This sequence originates from a man in his 70s with acute or convalescent COVID-19. The chain combines TRBV15 with TRBJ2-5, with 8 bases matching TRBD1. The CDR3 DNA reads as TGTGCCACCAGCACCGGACAGGGCAGTGGAGAGACCCAGTACTTC. This translates into CATSTGQGSGETQYF. Looking up the rest from reference TRBV15 and TRBJ2-5 gives the full variable domain: DAMVIQNPRYQVTQFGKPVTLSCSQTLNHNVMYWYQQKSSQAPKLLFHYYDKDFNNEADTPDNFQSRRPNTSFCFLDIRSPGLGDTAMYLCATSTGQGSGETQYFGPGTRLLVL.